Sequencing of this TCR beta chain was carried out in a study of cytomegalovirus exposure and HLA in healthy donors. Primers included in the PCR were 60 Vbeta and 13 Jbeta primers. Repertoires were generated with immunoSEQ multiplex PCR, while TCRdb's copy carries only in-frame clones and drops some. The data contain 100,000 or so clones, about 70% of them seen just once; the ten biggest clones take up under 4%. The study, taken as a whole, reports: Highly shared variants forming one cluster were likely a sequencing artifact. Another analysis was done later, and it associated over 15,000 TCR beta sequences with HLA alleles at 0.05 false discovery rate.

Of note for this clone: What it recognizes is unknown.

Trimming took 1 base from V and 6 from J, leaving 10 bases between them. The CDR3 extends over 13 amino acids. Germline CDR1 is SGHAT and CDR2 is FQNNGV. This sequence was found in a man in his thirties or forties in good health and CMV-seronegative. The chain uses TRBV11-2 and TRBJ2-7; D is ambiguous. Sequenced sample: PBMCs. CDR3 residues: CASSLVSSREQYF. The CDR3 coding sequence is TGTGCCAGCAGCTTAGTGTCTTCCCGCGAGCAGTACTTC.